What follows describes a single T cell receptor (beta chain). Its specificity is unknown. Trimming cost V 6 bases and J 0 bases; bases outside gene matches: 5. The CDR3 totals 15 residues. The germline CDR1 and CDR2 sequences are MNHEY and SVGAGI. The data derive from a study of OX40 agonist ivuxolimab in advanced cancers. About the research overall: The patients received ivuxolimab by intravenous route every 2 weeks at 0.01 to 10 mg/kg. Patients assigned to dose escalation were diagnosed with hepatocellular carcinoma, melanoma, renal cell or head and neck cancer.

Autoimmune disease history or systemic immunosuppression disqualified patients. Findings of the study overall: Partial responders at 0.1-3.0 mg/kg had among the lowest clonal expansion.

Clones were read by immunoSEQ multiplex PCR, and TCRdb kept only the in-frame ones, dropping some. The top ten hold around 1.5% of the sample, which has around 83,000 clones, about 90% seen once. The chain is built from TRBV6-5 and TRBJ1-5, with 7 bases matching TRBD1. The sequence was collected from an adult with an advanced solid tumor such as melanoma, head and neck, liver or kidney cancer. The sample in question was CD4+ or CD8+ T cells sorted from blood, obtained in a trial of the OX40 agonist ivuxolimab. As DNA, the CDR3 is TGTGCCAGCAGGGCCGGGACAGTTAGCAATCAGCCCCAGCATTTT. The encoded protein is CASRAGTVSNQPQHF.